The 12 T cell receptor beta chains reported below all come from one sample, sequenced in a study of shared clonotypes between healthy human individuals. Measured with immunoSEQ multiplex PCR; TCRdb has only the in-frame clones, and not every one. The top ten hold around 0.4% of the sample, which has fewer than 3 million clones, around 90% seen once. The source material was naive CD4+ T cells from PBMCs. Subset defined: CD45RA+ positively selected. The receptors were sampled from a man aged 18 to 29 in good health. Some clones in this sample may be carry-over from other donors' samples.

The V gene is TRBV5-4, the J gene TRBJ2-3, with TRBD1 identical over 10 bases. Germline-derived CDR1 and CDR2 are SGHNT and YYREEE (reference sequence). This CDR3 is built from 14 residues. V gave up 4 bases and J gave up 6 bases; unmatched junction bases: 5. CDR3 protein: CASSIRDRGDTQYF. CDR3 DNA: TGTGCCAGCAGCATCCGGGACAGGGGTGATACGCAGTATTTT.

V and J are TRBV7-3 and TRBJ2-7, with D possibly matching TRBD2 (5 bases). Deletions cut 1 base from V and 2 bases from J, with 6 bases between. The germline V gene has CDR1 SGHTA and CDR2 FQGTGA. The CDR3 extends over 13 amino acids. The CDR3 nucleotides read TGTGCCAGCAGCTTAAGGGAGCCCTACGAGCAGTACTTC. Translated: CASSLREPYEQYF.

The chain carries TRBV7-2 and TRBJ1-1, with D possibly being TRBD1 (5 bases). The CDR3 contains 17 residues. Trimming removed 5 bases at V and 1 base at J, with 20 bases between. Per the germline V gene, CDR1 is SGHTA and CDR2 is FQGNSA. The CDR3 DNA is TGTGCCAGCAGCGGCCGGGACGTCCCCGGGAGGAACACTGAAGCTTTCTTT. Translating gives CASSGRDVPGRNTEAFF.

The chain links TRBV11-2 to TRBJ2-5; 9 bases align to TRBD1. Germline values: CDR1 SGHAT, CDR2 FQNNGV. The CDR3 length is 14 residues. V was pared by 4 bases and J by 3 bases, with 3 bases of the junction left unmatched. CDR3 sequence reads: CASSSGQGEETQYF. DNA for the CDR3: TGTGCCAGCAGCTCGGGACAGGGAGAAGAGACCCAGTACTTC.

This clone showed up just once. The chain uses TRBV5-1 and TRBJ2-5; 11 positions match TRBD1. The J call may be in error: the DNA end matches TRBJ2-7 better. The V gene's germline CDR1 is SGHRS and CDR2 YFSETQ. The CDR3 has 15 residues. The CDR3 DNA sequence: TGCGCCAGCAGCTCCTGGACAGGGGGCGCGTACGAGCAGTACTTC. It codes for CASSSWTGGAYEQYF.

The V gene is TRBV25-1, the J gene TRBJ2-7, with D possibly TRBD1 on 6 matching bases. The CDR3 loop spans 14 amino acids. Trimming removed 6 bases from V and 2 bases from J, with 14 bases in between. The germline V gene has CDR1 MGHDK and CDR2 SYGVNS. The CDR3 bases are TGTGCCAGCAGCGCTTGGACAGTTACCTACGAGCAGTACTTC. As protein: CASSAWTVTYEQYF.

The chain employs TRBV28 and TRBJ2-1, with a tentative D call TRBD2 (5 bases). The CDR3 is 16 residues long. Per the germline V gene, CDR1 is MDHEN and CDR2 is SYDVKM. Trimming shortened V by 10 bases and J by 2 bases, and 21 bases separated the two germline ends. The CDR3 spells CATKSGGLGTYNEQFF. The CDR3 region has the DNA TGTGCCACCAAGTCAGGCGGGTTGGGCACCTACAATGAGCAGTTCTTC.

V is TRBV5-1 and J is TRBJ2-3; TRBD1 matches 7 bases. Germline loops: CDR1 SGHRS, CDR2 YFSETQ. The CDR3 loop spans 18 amino acids. Trimming at V came to 0 bases and at J to 2 bases, leaving 12 bases not matched to a gene. This chain's CDR3 is CASSLAGTAQVNTDTQYF. CDR3 in DNA: TGCGCCAGCAGCTTGGCTGGGACAGCCCAGGTAAACACAGATACGCAGTATTTT. Based on the CDR3 plus reference TRBV5-1 and TRBJ2-3, the full variable domain is KAGVTQTPRYLIKTRGQQVTLSCSPISGHRSVSWYQQTPGQGLQFLFEYFSETQRNKGNFPGRFSGRQFSNSRSEMNVSTLELGDSALYLCASSLAGTAQVNTDTQYFGPGTRLTVL.

The chain carries TRBV6-5 and TRBJ2-5, with TRBD2 as a possible D gene (6 bases). Between the trimmed V and J ends, which lost 2 bases and 2 bases, there was a span of 12 bases. The CDR3 covers 15 residues. The V gene's germline CDR1 is MNHEY and CDR2 SVGAGI. The CDR3, as DNA: TGTGCCAGCAGTTACCAGCGACTAGAACAAGAGACCCAGTACTTC. This codes for CASSYQRLEQETQYF.

This chain connects TRBV10-3 to TRBJ2-7; D possibly uses TRBD1 or TRBD2 (5 bases each). V was pared by 2 bases and J by 6 bases, with 17 bases between. Germline CDR1 reads ENHRY; CDR2 reads SYGVKD. The CDR3 contains 15 residues. The CDR3 region has the DNA TGTGCCATCAGTGAGAGTCGGGGCCCCTTGATCGAGCAGTACTTC. This codes for CAISESRGPLIEQYF.

V is TRBV28 and J is TRBJ2-6, with TRBD1 matching 9 bases. J gave up 4 bases and V 6 bases, and 4 bases lay outside the gene matches. CDR1 is MDHEN and CDR2 is SYDVKM in the germline V gene. The CDR3 totals 15 residues. This CDR3 reads CASRQGAAGANVLTF. The CDR3 region has the DNA TGTGCCAGCAGACAGGGGGCGGCGGGGGCCAACGTCCTGACTTTC. Based on the CDR3 plus reference TRBV28 and TRBJ2-6, the full variable domain is DVKVTQSSRYLVKRTGEKVFLECVQDMDHENMFWYRQDPGLGLRLIYFSYDVKMKEKGDIPEGYSVSREKKERFSLILESASTNQTSMYLCASRQGAAGANVLTFGAGSRLTVL.

The chain links TRBV27 to TRBJ2-1; no clear D. The CDR3 spans 14 residues. The germline V and J ends were trimmed by 1 base and 4 bases, with 8 bases remaining between them. The germline V gene encodes CDR1 MNHEY and CDR2 SMNVEV (reference sequence). In DNA, the CDR3 is TGTGCCAGCAGTTTATTTCGAGATTACAATGAGCAGTTCTTC. Amino acid sequence: CASSLFRDYNEQFF.